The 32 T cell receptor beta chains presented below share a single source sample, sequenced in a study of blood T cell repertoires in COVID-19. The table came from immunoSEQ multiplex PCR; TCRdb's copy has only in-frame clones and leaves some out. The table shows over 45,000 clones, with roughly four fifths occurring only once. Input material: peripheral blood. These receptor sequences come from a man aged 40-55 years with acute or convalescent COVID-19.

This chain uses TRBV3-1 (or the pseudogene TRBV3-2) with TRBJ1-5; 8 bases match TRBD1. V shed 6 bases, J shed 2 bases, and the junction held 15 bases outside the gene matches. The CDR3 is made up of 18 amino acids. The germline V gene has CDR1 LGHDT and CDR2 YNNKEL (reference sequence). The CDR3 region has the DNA TGTGCCAGCAGGGAGCTACAGGGGGATGGAGTGTGCAATCAGCCCCAGCATTTT. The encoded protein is CASRELQGDGVCNQPQHF.

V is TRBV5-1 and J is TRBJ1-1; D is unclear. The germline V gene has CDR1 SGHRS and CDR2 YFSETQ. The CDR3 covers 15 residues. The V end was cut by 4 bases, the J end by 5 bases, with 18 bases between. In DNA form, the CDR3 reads TGCGCCAGCAGCCCTCGACACTTTTTGAGTACTGAAGCTTTCTTT. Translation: CASSPRHFLSTEAFF. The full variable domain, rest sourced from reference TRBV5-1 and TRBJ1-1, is KAGVTQTPRYLIKTRGQQVTLSCSPISGHRSVSWYQQTPGQGLQFLFEYFSETQRNKGNFPGRFSGRQFSNSRSEMNVSTLELGDSALYLCASSPRHFLSTEAFFGQGTRLTVV.

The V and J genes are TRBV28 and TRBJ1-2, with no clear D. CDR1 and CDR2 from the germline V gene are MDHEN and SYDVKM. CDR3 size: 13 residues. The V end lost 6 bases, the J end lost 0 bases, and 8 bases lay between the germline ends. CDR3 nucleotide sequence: TGTGCCAGCAGCCTTCAGTCTAACTATGGCTACACCTTC. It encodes CASSLQSNYGYTF.

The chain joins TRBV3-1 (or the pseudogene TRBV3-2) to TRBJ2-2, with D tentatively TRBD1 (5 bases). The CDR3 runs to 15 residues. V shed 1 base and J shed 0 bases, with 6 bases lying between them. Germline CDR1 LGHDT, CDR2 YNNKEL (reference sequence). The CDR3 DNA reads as TGTGCCAGCAGCCAAGGCAGGGCGAACACCGGGGAGCTGTTTTTT. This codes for CASSQGRANTGELFF.

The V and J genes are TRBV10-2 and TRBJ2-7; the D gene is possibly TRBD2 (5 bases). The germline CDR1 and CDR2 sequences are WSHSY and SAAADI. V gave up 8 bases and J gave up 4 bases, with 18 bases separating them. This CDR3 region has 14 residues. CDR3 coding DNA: TGCGCCAGCTCCGACCTCGGACGGGGATACGAGCAGTACTTC. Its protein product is CASSDLGRGYEQYF.

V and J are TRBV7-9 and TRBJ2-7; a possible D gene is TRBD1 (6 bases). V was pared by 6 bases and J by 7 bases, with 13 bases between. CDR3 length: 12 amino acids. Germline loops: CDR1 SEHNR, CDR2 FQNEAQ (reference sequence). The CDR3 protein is CASSWQGPEQYF. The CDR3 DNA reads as TGTGCCAGCAGTTGGCAGGGGCCAGAGCAGTACTTC.

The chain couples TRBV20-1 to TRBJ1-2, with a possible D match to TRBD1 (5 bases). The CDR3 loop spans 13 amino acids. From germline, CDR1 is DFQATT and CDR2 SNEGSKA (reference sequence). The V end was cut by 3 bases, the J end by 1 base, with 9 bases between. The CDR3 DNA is TGCAGTGCTAGTTGGGGGGGTAACTATGGCTACACCTTC. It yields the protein CSASWGGNYGYTF.

The CDR3 bases are TGTGCCTGGAGCGGACAGGGAAGCACTGAAGCTTTCTTT. Its protein is CAWSGQGSTEAFF. The chain is built from TRBV30 and TRBJ1-1, with 8 bases lining up with TRBD1. CDR3 length equals 13 residues. CDR1 GTSNPN and CDR2 SVGIG come from the germline V gene (reference sequence). J was trimmed by 4 bases and V by 3 bases; bases with no gene match: 4.

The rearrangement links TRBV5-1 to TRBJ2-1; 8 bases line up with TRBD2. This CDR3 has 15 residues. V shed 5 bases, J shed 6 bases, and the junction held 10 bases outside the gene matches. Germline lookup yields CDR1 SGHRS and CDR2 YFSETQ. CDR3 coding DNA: TGCGCCAGCAGTCAAGCGGGGGCCACGATCAATGAGCAGTTCTTC. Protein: CASSQAGATINEQFF.

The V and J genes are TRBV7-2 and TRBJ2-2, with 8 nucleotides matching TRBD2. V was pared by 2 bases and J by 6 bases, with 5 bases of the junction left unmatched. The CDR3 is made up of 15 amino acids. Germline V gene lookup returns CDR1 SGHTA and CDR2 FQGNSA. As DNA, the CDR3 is TGTGCCAGCAGCTTAAGGGCTAGCGGGTCCGGGGAGCTGTTTTTT. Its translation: CASSLRASGSGELFF.

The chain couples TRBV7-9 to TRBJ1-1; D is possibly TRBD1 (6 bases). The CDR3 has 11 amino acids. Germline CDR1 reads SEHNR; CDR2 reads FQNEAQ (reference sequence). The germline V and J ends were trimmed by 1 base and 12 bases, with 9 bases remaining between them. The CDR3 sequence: CASSLDRVTFF. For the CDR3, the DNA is TGTGCCAGCAGCTTAGACAGGGTAACTTTCTTT. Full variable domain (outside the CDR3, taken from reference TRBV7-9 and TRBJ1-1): DTGVSQNPRHKITKRGQNVTFRCDPISEHNRLYWYRQTLGQGPEFLTYFQNEAQLEKSRLLSDRFSAERPKGSFSTLEIQRTEQGDSAMYLCASSLDRVTFFGQGTRLTVV.

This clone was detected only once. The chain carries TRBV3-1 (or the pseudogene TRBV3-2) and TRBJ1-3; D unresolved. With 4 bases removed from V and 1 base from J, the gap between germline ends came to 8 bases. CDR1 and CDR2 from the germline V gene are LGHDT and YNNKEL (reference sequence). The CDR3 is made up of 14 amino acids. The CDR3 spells CASSRGRSGNTIYF. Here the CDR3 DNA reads TGTGCCAGCAGCCGCGGCCGTTCTGGAAACACCATATATTTT.

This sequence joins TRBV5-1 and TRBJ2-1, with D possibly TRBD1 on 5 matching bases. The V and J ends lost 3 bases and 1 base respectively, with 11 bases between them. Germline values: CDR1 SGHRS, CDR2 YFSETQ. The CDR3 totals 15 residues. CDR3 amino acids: CASSWNRGSYNEQFF. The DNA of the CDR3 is TGCGCCAGCAGCTGGAATAGGGGTTCCTACAATGAGCAGTTCTTC.

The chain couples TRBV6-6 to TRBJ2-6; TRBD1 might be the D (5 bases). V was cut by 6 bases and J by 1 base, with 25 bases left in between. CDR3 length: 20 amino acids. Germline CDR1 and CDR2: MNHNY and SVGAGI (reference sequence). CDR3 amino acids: CASSLKPTGRDLSGANVLTF. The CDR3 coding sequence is TGTGCCAGCAGCCTTAAACCGACTGGCAGGGATTTATCTGGGGCCAACGTCCTGACTTTC.

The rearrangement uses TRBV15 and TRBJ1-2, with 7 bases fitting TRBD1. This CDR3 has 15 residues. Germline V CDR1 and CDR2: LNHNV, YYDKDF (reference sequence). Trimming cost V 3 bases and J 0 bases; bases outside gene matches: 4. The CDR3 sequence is CATSRDRTANYGYTF. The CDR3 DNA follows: TGTGCCACCAGCAGGGACAGGACTGCTAACTATGGCTACACCTTC. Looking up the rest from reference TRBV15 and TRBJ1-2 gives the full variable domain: DAMVIQNPRYQVTQFGKPVTLSCSQTLNHNVMYWYQQKSSQAPKLLFHYYDKDFNNEADTPDNFQSRRPNTSFCFLDIRSPGLGDTAMYLCATSRDRTANYGYTFGSGTRLTVV.

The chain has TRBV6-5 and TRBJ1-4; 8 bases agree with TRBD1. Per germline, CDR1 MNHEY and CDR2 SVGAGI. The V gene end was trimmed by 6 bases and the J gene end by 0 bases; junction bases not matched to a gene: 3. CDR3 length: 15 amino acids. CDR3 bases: TGTGCCAGCAGAACGACAGGGGCAACTAATGAAAAACTGTTTTTT. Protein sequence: CASRTTGATNEKLFF.

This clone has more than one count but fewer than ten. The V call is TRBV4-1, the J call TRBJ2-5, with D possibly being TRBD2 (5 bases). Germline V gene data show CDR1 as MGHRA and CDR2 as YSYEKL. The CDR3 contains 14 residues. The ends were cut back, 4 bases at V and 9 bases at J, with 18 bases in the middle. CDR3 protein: CASSLAGIQGAQYF. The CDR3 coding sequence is TGCGCCAGCAGCCTTGCCGGGATACAAGGAGCCCAGTACTTC.

CDR3 in DNA: TGTGCCAGCAGCTCTCTCCGGACAGTGGGTAACTATGGCTACACCTTC. The encoded protein is CASSSLRTVGNYGYTF. V gene TRBV3-1 (or the pseudogene TRBV3-2) combines with J gene TRBJ1-2, with D perhaps matching TRBD1 (6 bases). The length of the CDR3 is 16 residues. Per germline, CDR1 LGHDT and CDR2 YNNKEL (reference sequence). The V and J ends lost 5 bases and 1 base respectively, with 17 bases between them.

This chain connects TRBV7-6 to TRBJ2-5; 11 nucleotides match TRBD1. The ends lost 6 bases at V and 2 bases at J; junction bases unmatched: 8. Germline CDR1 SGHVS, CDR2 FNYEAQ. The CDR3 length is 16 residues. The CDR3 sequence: CASRKRDRGYQETQYF. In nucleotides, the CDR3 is TGTGCCAGCAGGAAAAGGGACAGGGGGTATCAAGAGACCCAGTACTTC.

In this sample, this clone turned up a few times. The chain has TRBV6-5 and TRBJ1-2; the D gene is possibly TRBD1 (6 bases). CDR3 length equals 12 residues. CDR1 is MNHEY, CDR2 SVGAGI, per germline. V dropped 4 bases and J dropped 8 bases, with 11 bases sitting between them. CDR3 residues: CASSSQGWGYTF. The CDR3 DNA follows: TGTGCCAGCAGTTCACAGGGTTGGGGCTACACCTTC.

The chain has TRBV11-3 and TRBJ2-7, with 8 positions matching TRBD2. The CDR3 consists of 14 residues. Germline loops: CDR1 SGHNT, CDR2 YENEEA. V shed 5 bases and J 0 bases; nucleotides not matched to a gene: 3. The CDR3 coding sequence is TGTGCCAGCAGCAACAGCGGGAGCTCCTACGAGCAGTACTTC. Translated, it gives CASSNSGSSYEQYF.

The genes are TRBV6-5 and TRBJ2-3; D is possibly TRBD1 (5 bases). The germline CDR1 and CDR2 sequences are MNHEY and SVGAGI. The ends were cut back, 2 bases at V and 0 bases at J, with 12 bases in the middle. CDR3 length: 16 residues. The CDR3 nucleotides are TGTGCCAGCAGTTACCGGCAGGGCTCTAGCACAGATACGCAGTATTTT. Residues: CASSYRQGSSTDTQYF.

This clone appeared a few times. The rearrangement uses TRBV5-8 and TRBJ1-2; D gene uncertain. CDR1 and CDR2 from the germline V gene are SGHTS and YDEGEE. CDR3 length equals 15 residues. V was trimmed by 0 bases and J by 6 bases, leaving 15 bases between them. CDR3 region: CASSLGTAWSDGYTF. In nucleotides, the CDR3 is TGTGCCAGCAGCTTGGGAACTGCTTGGAGCGATGGCTACACCTTC. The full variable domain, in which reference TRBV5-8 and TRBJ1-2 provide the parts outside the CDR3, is EAGVTQSPTHLIKTRGQQATLRCSPISGHTSVYWYQQALGLGLQFLLWYDEGEERNRGNFPPRFSGRQFPNYSSELNVNALELEDSALYLCASSLGTAWSDGYTFGSGTRLTVV.

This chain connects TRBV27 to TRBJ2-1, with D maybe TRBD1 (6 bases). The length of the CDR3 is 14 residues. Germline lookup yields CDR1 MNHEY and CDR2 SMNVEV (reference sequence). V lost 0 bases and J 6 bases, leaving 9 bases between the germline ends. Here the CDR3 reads CASSLSVGGNEQFF. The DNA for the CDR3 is TGTGCCAGCAGTTTATCTGTAGGGGGCAATGAGCAGTTCTTC.

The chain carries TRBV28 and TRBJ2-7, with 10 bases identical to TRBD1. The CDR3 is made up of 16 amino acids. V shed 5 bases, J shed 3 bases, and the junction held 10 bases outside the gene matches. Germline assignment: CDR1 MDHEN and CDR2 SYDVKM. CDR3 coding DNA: TGTGCCAGCAGTACTCCGACAGGGGGCGCCCTCTACGAGCAGTACTTC. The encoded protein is CASSTPTGGALYEQYF.

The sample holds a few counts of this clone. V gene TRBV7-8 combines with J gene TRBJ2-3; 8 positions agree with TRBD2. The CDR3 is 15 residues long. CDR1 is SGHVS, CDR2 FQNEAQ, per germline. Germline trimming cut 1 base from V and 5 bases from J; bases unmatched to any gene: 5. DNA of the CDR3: TGTGCCAGCAGCTTAGACGGGACTAGACGAGATACGCAGTATTTT. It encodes CASSLDGTRRDTQYF.

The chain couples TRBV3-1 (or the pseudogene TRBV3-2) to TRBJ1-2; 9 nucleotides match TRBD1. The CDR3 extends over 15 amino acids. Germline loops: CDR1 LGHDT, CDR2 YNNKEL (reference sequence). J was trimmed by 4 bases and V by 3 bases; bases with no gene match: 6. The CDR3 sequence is CASSQRGQGTYGYTF. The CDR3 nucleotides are TGTGCCAGCAGCCAGAGGGGACAGGGCACCTATGGCTACACCTTC.

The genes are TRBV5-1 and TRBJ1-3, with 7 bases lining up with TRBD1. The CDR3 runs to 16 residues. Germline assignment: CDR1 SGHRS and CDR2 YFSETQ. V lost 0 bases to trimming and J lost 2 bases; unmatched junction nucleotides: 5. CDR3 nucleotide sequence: TGCGCCAGCAGCTTGGCTCCCCAGGGGGCTGGAAACACCATATATTTT. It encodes CASSLAPQGAGNTIYF.

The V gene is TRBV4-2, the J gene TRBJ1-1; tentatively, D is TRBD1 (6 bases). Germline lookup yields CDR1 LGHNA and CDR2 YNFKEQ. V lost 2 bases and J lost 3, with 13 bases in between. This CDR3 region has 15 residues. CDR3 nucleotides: TGTGCCAGCAGCCAACAGGGGAGGGAGGACACTGAAGCTTTCTTT. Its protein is CASSQQGREDTEAFF.

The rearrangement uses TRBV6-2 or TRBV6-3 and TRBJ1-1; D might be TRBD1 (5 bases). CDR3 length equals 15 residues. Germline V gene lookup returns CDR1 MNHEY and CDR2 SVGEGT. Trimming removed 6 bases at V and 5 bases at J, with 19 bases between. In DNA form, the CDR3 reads TGTGCCAGCAGCCCCGTGAGCAGCCGGGGGACTGAAGCTTTCTTT. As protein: CASSPVSSRGTEAFF.

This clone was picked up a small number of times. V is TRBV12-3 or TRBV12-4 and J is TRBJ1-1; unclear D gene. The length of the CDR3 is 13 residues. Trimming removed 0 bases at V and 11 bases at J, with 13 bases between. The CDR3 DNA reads TGTGCCAGCAGTTTAGCGCTTGGGCGAGGGGCTTTCTTT. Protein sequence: CASSLALGRGAFF.

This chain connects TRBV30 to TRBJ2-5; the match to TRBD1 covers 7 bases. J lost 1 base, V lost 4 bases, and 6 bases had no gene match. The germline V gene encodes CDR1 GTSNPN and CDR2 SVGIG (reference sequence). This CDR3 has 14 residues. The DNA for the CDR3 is TGTGCCTGGACCCTAGGGGGCCTCCAAGAGACCCAGTACTTC. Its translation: CAWTLGGLQETQYF.